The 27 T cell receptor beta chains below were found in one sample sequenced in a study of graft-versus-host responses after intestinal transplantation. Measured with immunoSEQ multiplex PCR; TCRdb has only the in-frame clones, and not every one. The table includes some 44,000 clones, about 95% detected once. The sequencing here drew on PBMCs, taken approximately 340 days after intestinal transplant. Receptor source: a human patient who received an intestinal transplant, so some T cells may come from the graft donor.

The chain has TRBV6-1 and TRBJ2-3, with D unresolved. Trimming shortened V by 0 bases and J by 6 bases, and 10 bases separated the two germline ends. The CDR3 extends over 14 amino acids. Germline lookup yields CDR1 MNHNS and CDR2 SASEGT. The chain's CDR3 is CASSEALGPDTQYF. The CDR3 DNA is TGTGCCAGCAGTGAAGCGCTTGGCCCGGATACGCAGTATTTT.

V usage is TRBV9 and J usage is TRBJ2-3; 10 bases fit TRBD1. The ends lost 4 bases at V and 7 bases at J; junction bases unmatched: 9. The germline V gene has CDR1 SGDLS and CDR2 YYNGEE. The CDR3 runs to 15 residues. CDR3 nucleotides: TGTGCCAGCAGCTTCCTTCGACAGGGGGCCAATACGCAGTATTTT. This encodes CASSFLRQGANTQYF.

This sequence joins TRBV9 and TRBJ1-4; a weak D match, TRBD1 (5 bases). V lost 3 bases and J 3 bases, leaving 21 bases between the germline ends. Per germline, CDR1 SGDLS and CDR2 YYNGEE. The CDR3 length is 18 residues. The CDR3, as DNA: TGTGCCAGCAGCGCATCCCAGACCGGGGGTCTCCCTAATGAAAAACTGTTTTTT. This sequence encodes CASSASQTGGLPNEKLFF.

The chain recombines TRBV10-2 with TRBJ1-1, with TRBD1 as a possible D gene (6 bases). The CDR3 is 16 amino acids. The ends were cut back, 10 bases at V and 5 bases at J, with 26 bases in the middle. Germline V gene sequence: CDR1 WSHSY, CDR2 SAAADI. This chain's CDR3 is CATMGGQGIVGTEAFF. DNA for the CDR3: TGCGCCACCATGGGGGGGCAGGGCATCGTTGGGACTGAAGCTTTCTTT.

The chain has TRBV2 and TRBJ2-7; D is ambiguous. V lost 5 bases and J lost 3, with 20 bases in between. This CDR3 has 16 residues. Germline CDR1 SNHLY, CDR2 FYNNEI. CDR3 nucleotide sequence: TGTGCCAGCAGTTTGGCGGACCTTGGCAACGGCTACGAGCAGTACTTC. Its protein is CASSLADLGNGYEQYF.

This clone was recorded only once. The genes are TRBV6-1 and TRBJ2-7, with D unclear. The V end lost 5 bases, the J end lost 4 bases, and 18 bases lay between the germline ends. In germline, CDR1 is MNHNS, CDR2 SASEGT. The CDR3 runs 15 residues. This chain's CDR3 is CASSSRTSSEYEQYF. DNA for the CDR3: TGTGCCAGCAGTTCCCGGACGAGTTCGGAGTACGAGCAGTACTTC.

The CDR3 reads CASTAGVMNTEAFF. In DNA, the CDR3 is TGTGCCAGCACCGCGGGGGTCATGAACACTGAAGCTTTCTTT. The chain employs TRBV6-5 and TRBJ1-1, with D tentatively TRBD1 (5 bases). The V end was cut by 7 bases, the J end by 0 bases, with 12 bases between. CDR1 is MNHEY, CDR2 SVGAGI, per germline. This CDR3 region has 14 residues.

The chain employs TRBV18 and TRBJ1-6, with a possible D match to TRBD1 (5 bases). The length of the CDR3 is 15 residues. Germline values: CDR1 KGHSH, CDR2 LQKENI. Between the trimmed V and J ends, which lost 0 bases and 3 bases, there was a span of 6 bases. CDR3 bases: TGTGCCAGCTCACCACCGGGGGTCTATAATTCACCCCTCCACTTT. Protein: CASSPPGVYNSPLHF.

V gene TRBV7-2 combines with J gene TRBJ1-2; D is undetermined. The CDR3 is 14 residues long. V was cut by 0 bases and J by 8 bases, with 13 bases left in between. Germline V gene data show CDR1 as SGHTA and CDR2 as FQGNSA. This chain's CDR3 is CASSLAGWRSGYTF. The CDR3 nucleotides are TGTGCCAGCAGCTTAGCAGGGTGGAGATCAGGCTACACCTTC.

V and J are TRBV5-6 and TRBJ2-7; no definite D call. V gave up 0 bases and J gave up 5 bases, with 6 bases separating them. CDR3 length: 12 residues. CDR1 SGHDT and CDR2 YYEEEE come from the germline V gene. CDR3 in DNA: TGTGCCAGCAGCTTGGGATCTAACGAGCAGTACTTC. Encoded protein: CASSLGSNEQYF.

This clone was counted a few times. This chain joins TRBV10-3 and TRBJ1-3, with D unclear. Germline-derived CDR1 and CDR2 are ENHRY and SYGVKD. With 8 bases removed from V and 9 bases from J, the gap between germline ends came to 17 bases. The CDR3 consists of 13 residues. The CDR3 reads CAIDEGGRGTIYF. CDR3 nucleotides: TGTGCCATCGATGAGGGAGGACGGGGCACCATATATTTT.

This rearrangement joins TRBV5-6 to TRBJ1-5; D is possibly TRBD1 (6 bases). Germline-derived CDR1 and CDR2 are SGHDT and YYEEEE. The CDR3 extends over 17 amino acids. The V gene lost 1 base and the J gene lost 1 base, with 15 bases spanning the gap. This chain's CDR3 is CASSLFGQLMSNQPQHF. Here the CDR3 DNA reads TGTGCCAGCAGCTTGTTTGGACAGCTCATGAGCAATCAGCCCCAGCATTTT. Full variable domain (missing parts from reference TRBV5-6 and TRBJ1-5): DAGVTQSPTHLIKTRGQQVTLRCSPKSGHDTVSWYQQALGQGPQFIFQYYEEEERQRGNFPDRFSGHQFPNYSSELNVNALLLGDSALYLCASSLFGQLMSNQPQHFGDGTRLSIL.

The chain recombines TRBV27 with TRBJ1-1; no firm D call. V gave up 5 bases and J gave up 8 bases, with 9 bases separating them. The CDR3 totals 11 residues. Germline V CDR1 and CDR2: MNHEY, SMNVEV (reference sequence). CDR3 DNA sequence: TGTGCCAGCAGTCAACCGGACGAAGCTTTCTTT. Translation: CASSQPDEAFF.

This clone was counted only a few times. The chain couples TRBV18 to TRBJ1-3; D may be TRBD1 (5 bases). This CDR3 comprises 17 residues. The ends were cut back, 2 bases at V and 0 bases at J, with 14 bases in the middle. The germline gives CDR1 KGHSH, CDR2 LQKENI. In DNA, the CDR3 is TGTGCCAGCTCACCAGATGGGACTCTACACTCTGGAAACACCATATATTTT. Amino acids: CASSPDGTLHSGNTIYF.

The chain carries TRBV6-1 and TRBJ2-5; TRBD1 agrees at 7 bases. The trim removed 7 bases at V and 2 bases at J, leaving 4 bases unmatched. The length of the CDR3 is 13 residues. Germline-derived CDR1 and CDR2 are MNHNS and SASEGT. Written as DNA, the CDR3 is TGTGCCAGCATCGGGACAGCACAAGAGACCCAGTACTTC. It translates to CASIGTAQETQYF.

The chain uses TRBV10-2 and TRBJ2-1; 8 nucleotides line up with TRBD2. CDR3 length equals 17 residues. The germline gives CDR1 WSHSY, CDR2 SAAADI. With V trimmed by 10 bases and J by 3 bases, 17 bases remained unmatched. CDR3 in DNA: TGCGCCACCAGCGGGGGCCGATTAAATTTAAACTACAATGAGCAGTTCTTC. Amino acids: CATSGGRLNLNYNEQFF.

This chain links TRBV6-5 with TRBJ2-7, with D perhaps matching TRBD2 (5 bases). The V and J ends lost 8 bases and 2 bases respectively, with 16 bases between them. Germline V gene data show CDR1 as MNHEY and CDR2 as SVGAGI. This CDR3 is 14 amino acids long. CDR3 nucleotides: TGTGCCAGCTTGTCACGGGAATCAACCTACGAGCAGTACTTC. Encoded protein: CASLSRESTYEQYF.

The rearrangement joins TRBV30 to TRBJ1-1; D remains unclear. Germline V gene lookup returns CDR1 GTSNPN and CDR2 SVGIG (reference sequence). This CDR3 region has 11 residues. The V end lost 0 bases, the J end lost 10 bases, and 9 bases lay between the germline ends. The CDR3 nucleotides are TGTGCCTGGAGTGTGAGCAGGCGAGCTTTCTTT. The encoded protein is CAWSVSRRAFF.

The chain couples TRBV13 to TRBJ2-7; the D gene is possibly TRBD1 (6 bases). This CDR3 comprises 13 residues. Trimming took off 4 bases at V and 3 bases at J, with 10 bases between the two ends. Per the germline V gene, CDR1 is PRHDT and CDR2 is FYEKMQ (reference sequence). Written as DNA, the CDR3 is TGTGCCAGCAGCTGGGGGACAAACTACGAGCAGTACTTC. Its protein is CASSWGTNYEQYF.

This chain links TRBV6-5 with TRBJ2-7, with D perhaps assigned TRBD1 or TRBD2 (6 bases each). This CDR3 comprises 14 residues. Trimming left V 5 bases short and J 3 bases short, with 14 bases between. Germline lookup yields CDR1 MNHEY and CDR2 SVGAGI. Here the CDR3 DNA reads TGTGCCAGCAGTGCCGGGGGCGCCGGCTACGAGCAGTACTTC. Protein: CASSAGGAGYEQYF.

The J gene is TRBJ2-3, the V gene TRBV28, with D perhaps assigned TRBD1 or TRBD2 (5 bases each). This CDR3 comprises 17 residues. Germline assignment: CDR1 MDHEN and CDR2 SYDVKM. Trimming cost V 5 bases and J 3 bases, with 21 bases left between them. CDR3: CASSRKRWGIGTDTQYF. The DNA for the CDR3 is TGTGCCAGCAGTAGGAAAAGGTGGGGGATTGGGACAGATACGCAGTATTTT.

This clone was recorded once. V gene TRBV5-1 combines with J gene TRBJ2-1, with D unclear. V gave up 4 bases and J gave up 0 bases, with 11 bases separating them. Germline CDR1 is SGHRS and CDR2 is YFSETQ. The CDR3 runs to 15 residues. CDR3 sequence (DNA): TGCGCCAGCAGCGTCCAGCGCAGCTCCTACAATGAGCAGTTCTTC. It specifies CASSVQRSSYNEQFF. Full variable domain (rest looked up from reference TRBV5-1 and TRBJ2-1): KAGVTQTPRYLIKTRGQQVTLSCSPISGHRSVSWYQQTPGQGLQFLFEYFSETQRNKGNFPGRFSGRQFSNSRSEMNVSTLELGDSALYLCASSVQRSSYNEQFFGPGTRLTVL.

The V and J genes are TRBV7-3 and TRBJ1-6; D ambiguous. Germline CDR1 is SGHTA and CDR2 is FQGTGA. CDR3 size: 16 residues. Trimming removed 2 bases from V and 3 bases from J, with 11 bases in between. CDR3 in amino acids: CASSLGPGVYNSPLHF. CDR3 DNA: TGTGCCAGCAGCTTAGGTCCAGGCGTCTATAATTCACCCCTCCACTTT.

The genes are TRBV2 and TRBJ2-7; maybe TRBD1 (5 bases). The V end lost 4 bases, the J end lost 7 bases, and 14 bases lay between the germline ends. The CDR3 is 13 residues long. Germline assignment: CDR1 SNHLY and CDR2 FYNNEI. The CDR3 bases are TGTGCCAGCAGTGGCGACAGTACGGTGGAGCAGTACTTC. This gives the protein CASSGDSTVEQYF.

CDR3 coding DNA: TGTGCCAGCAGCCAAGACGGAAGCGTTACCTACGAGCAGTACTTC. This translates into CASSQDGSVTYEQYF. The chain combines TRBV4-2 with TRBJ2-7, with no clear D. CDR3 length: 15 amino acids. Germline loops: CDR1 LGHNA, CDR2 YNFKEQ. V shed 0 bases and J shed 2 bases, with 11 bases lying between them.

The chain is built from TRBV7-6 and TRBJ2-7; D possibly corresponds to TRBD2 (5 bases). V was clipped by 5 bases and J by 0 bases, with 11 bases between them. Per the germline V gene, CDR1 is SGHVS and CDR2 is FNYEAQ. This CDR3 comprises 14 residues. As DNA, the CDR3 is TGTGCCAGCAGCCCCGGGGAACTCTCCTACGAGCAGTACTTC. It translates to CASSPGELSYEQYF.

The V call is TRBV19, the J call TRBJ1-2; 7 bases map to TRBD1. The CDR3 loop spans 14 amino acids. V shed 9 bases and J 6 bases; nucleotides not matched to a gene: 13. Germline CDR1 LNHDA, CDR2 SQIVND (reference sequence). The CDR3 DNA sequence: TGTGCCAGCCAATACAGGGGCGGGTTCGATGGCTACACCTTC. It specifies CASQYRGGFDGYTF.